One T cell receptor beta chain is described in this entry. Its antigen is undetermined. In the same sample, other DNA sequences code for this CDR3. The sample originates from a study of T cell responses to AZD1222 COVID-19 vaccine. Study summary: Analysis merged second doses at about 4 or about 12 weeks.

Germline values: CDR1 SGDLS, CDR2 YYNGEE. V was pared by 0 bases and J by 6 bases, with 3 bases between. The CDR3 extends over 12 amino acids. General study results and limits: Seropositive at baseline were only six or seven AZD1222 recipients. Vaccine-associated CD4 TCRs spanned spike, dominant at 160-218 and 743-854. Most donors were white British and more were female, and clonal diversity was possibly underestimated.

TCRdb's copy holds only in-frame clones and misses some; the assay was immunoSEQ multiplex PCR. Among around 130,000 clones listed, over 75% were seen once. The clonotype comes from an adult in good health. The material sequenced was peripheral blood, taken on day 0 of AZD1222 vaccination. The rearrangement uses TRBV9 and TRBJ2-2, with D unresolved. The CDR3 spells CASSVAPGELFF. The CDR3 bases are TGTGCCAGCAGCGTAGCACCCGGGGAGCTGTTTTTT.